Below are 26 T cell receptor beta chains sequenced from a single sample in a study of shared clonotypes between healthy human individuals. Data came from immunoSEQ multiplex PCR; TCRdb stores just in-frame clones and leaves some out. This sample yields hundreds of thousands of clones, of which roughly 96% are seen a single time; around 0.12% belongs to the top ten. Naive CD8 isolation took CD45RO-negative cells positively selected for CCR7 and excluded terminally differentiated effector memory CD45RA+ cells. The sequencing input was naive CD8+ T cells sorted from blood. All receptors come from a woman aged 25 to 39 in good health.

This clone appeared once. The chain is built from TRBV28 and TRBJ2-5, with D perhaps TRBD1 (6 bases). Germline V CDR1 and CDR2: MDHEN, SYDVKM. The CDR3 extends over 13 amino acids. V was shortened by 3 bases and J by 3 bases, with 8 bases between the two germline ends. The DNA for the CDR3 is TGTGCCAGCAGTTTCCGGGACAAAGAGACCCAGTACTTC. The encoded protein is CASSFRDKETQYF.

The genes are TRBV27 and TRBJ2-1; D is possibly TRBD2 (6 bases). CDR3 length: 13 residues. Trimming shortened V by 8 bases and J by 4 bases, and 12 bases separated the two germline ends. Germline V gene data show CDR1 as MNHEY and CDR2 as SMNVEV (reference sequence). The CDR3 region is CASWRRGYNEQFF. The DNA of the CDR3 is TGTGCCAGCTGGAGGCGGGGATACAATGAGCAGTTCTTC.

The chain employs TRBV5-5 and TRBJ1-2, with no clear D. The germline V gene encodes CDR1 SGHKS and CDR2 YYEKEE (reference sequence). Trimming left V 0 bases short and J 5 bases short, with 14 bases between. The CDR3 contains 15 residues. CDR3 DNA sequence: TGTGCCAGCAGCTTGGCGGAAAGGGCGGGGTATGGCTACACCTTC. Amino acid sequence: CASSLAERAGYGYTF. The full variable domain, completed using reference TRBV5-5 and TRBJ1-2, is DAGVTQSPTHLIKTRGQQVTLRCSPISGHKSVSWYQQVLGQGPQFIFQYYEKEERGRGNFPDRFSARQFPNYSSELNVNALLLGDSALYLCASSLAERAGYGYTFGSGTRLTVV.

V gene TRBV5-6 combines with J gene TRBJ1-4, with D hard to call. From germline, CDR1 is SGHDT and CDR2 YYEEEE. V dropped 2 bases and J dropped 5 bases, with 13 bases sitting between them. There are 15 residues in the CDR3. This CDR3 reads CASSFGTAVNEKLFF. The DNA for the CDR3 is TGTGCCAGCAGCTTTGGCACAGCCGTAAATGAAAAACTGTTTTTT.

The chain's CDR3 is CASSFRIQGAFF. The DNA of the CDR3 is TGTGCCAGCAGCTTCCGGATCCAAGGAGCTTTCTTT. The chain links TRBV7-9 to TRBJ1-1; no definite D call. Germline loops: CDR1 SEHNR, CDR2 FQNEAQ (reference sequence). The V gene lost 3 bases and the J gene lost 10 bases, with 12 bases spanning the gap. The CDR3 has 12 amino acids.

The chain couples TRBV6-1 to TRBJ1-4; TRBD1 agrees at 11 bases. Germline CDR1 MNHNS, CDR2 SASEGT. The CDR3 spans 17 residues. The junction had 6 bases not matched to a gene; V was cut back by 6 bases and J by 0 bases. The CDR3 spells CASREPGQGATNEKLFF. CDR3 nucleotides: TGTGCCAGCAGGGAACCGGGACAGGGGGCAACTAATGAAAAACTGTTTTTT.

The J gene is TRBJ2-7, the V gene TRBV11-1; TRBD1 or TRBD2 may be the D gene (5 bases each). Between the trimmed V and J ends, which lost 1 base and 6 bases, there was a span of 16 bases. The CDR3 contains 15 residues. Germline V gives CDR1 SGHAT, CDR2 FQDESV (reference sequence). The CDR3: CASSLDLVSGTEQYF. The CDR3 DNA reads as TGTGCCAGCAGCTTAGACCTAGTATCAGGGACCGAGCAGTACTTC. Complete variable domain (other parts from reference TRBV11-1 and TRBJ2-7): EAEVAQSPRYKITEKSQAVAFWCDPISGHATLYWYRQILGQGPELLVQFQDESVVDDSQLPKDRFSAERLKGVDSTLKIQPAELGDSAMYLCASSLDLVSGTEQYFGPGTRLTVT.

This clone was picked up a small number of times. V is TRBV2 and J is TRBJ1-1, with D unresolved. This CDR3 spans 13 amino acids. Per germline, CDR1 SNHLY and CDR2 FYNNEI. Trimming pared 6 bases from V and 1 base from J, leaving 9 bases between. DNA of the CDR3: TGTGCCAGCAGCTCCGACAAGAACACTGAAGCTTTCTTT. Amino acid sequence: CASSSDKNTEAFF.

The rearrangement joins TRBV19 to TRBJ2-1, with TRBD2 identical over 9 bases. The germline CDR1 and CDR2 sequences are LNHDA and SQIVND (reference sequence). This CDR3 contains 15 residues. The ends lost 5 bases at V and 3 bases at J; junction bases unmatched: 5. The CDR3: CASSFGTSSYNEQFF. In DNA, the CDR3 is TGTGCCAGTAGTTTCGGGACTAGCAGCTACAATGAGCAGTTCTTC.

Concerning this clone: The same CDR3 is also encoded by other DNA sequences in this sample. The rearrangement joins TRBV6-1 to TRBJ2-7; perhaps TRBD2 as D (5 bases). The CDR3 has 11 residues. Germline V gene lookup returns CDR1 MNHNS and CDR2 SASEGT. V gave up 6 bases and J gave up 3 bases, with 6 bases separating them. The CDR3, as DNA: TGTGCCAGCAGCGGGATCTACGAGCAGTACTTC. As protein: CASSGIYEQYF.

The CDR3 DNA reads TGTGCCAGCAGCACTGGACAGGGAGAGGCCGAGCAGTACTTC. It codes for CASSTGQGEAEQYF. This sequence joins TRBV7-7 and TRBJ2-7, with TRBD1 identical over 8 bases. Germline V CDR1 and CDR2: SSHAT, FNYEAQ (reference sequence). The length of the CDR3 is 14 residues. V lost 5 bases, J lost 6 bases, and 9 bases stayed unmatched.

This chain joins TRBV27 and TRBJ2-5, with D unclear. V was shortened by 5 bases and J by 5 bases, with 12 bases between the two germline ends. The length of the CDR3 is 13 residues. Per germline, CDR1 MNHEY and CDR2 SMNVEV (reference sequence). CDR3 DNA sequence: TGTGCCAGCAGTGTCGGACCCCGGGAGACCCAGTACTTC. Translation gives CASSVGPRETQYF.

The chain recombines TRBV15 with TRBJ2-7; 7 bases map to TRBD1. In germline, CDR1 is LNHNV, CDR2 YYDKDF (reference sequence). The trim removed 3 bases at V and 6 bases at J, leaving 5 bases unmatched. The CDR3 spans 13 residues. CDR3 residues: CATSSYGQVEQYF. The CDR3 bases are TGTGCCACCAGCAGTTATGGACAGGTCGAGCAGTACTTC.

The rearrangement joins TRBV27 to TRBJ1-1; TRBD1 is a possible D gene (5 bases). The CDR3 spans 17 residues. Germline loops: CDR1 MNHEY, CDR2 SMNVEV (reference sequence). The ends were cut back, 5 bases at V and 0 bases at J, with 19 bases in the middle. The CDR3: CASSPTPETVMNTEAFF. CDR3 coding DNA: TGTGCCAGCAGTCCCACACCCGAGACAGTAATGAACACTGAAGCTTTCTTT.

The chain employs TRBV19 and TRBJ2-3, with 8 bases fitting TRBD2. Trimming at V came to 7 bases and at J to 5 bases, leaving 8 bases not matched to a gene. The CDR3 has 14 residues. In germline, CDR1 is LNHDA, CDR2 SQIVND (reference sequence). The CDR3 coding sequence is TGTGCCAGTACCGACGGGGGGGGCGTAGATACGCAGTATTTT. It translates to CASTDGGGVDTQYF. The variable domain in full, completed from reference TRBV19 and TRBJ2-3, reads DGGITQSPKYLFRKEGQNVTLSCEQNLNHDAMYWYRQDPGQGLRLIYYSQIVNDFQKGDIAEGYSVSREKKESFPLTVTSAQKNPTAFYLCASTDGGGVDTQYFGPGTRLTVL.

This clone was seen only once. This rearrangement joins TRBV7-6 to TRBJ2-3; possible D gene TRBD2, 6 bases. Germline V gives CDR1 SGHVS, CDR2 FNYEAQ. Trimming removed 0 bases from V and 5 bases from J, with 12 bases in between. This CDR3 spans 15 amino acids. The chain's CDR3 is CASSLAGGWGDTQYF. The CDR3 DNA reads as TGTGCCAGCAGCTTAGCGGGAGGATGGGGAGATACGCAGTATTTT.

The rearrangement joins TRBV9 to TRBJ2-5; D is uncertain. This CDR3 region has 13 residues. In germline, CDR1 is SGDLS, CDR2 YYNGEE. Trimming cost V 3 bases and J 5 bases, with 11 bases left between them. DNA of the CDR3: TGTGCCAGCAGCGCCGGTTATGGGGAGACCCAGTACTTC. As protein: CASSAGYGETQYF. Full variable domain (outside the CDR3, taken from reference TRBV9 and TRBJ2-5): DSGVTQTPKHLITATGQRVTLRCSPRSGDLSVYWYQQSLDQGLQFLIQYYNGEERAKGNILERFSAQQFPDLHSELNLSSLELGDSALYFCASSAGYGETQYFGPGTRLLVL.

The chain couples TRBV27 to TRBJ1-2, with 8 bases lining up with TRBD1. Germline V lookup: CDR1 MNHEY, CDR2 SMNVEV (reference sequence). There are 17 residues in the CDR3. Trimming removed 5 bases from V and 3 bases from J; junction bases left unmatched: 14. The CDR3 loop reads CASSPRTGLRVDYGYTF. CDR3 bases: TGTGCCAGCAGTCCTAGGACAGGGCTAAGGGTGGACTATGGCTACACCTTC.

To note about this clone: This sample includes further DNA sequences coding for the same CDR3. The rearrangement links TRBV6-5 to TRBJ2-7, with 8 bases matching TRBD1. The CDR3 spans 14 residues. Unmatched junction bases numbered 4, after V lost 2 bases and J lost 4 bases. The germline gives CDR1 MNHEY, CDR2 SVGAGI. CDR3 amino acids: CASSYGQGAYEQYF. CDR3 DNA: TGTGCCAGCAGTTACGGTCAGGGGGCTTACGAGCAGTACTTC.

This clone was seen a single time. V and J are TRBV9 and TRBJ2-7; D is possibly TRBD2 (6 bases). Per germline, CDR1 SGDLS and CDR2 YYNGEE. The CDR3 consists of 16 residues. The V gene lost 3 bases and the J gene lost 2 bases, with 18 bases spanning the gap. This CDR3 reads CASSAPESGVAYEQYF. Written as DNA, the CDR3 is TGTGCCAGCAGCGCCCCGGAGTCGGGGGTAGCCTACGAGCAGTACTTC.

CDR3 DNA sequence: TGTGCCAGCAGCTTAGATAGGGGACTAGTCGCTGAGCAGTACTTC. It codes for CASSLDRGLVAEQYF. This rearrangement joins TRBV11-2 to TRBJ2-7, with TRBD2 matching 8 bases. CDR1 is SGHAT, CDR2 FQNNGV, per germline. The J segment lost 7 bases and the V segment lost 0 bases, leaving 8 bases of the junction unmatched. The CDR3 length is 15 residues.

The rearrangement uses TRBV5-4 and TRBJ2-3, with 10 bases lining up with TRBD2. Trimming took 3 bases from V and 1 from J; bases not matched to a gene: 5. Germline loops: CDR1 SGHNT, CDR2 YYREEE (reference sequence). The CDR3 totals 16 residues. The CDR3 region is CASSSITSGGTDTQYF. DNA of the CDR3: TGTGCCAGCAGCTCAATTACTAGCGGGGGCACAGATACGCAGTATTTT.

The V gene is TRBV2, the J gene TRBJ2-7; D unclear. Trimming took 2 bases from V and 2 from J, leaving 7 bases between them. In germline, CDR1 is SNHLY, CDR2 FYNNEI. This CDR3 region has 13 residues. The CDR3 loop is CASSELVTYEQYF. The CDR3, as DNA: TGTGCCAGCAGTGAACTAGTTACCTACGAGCAGTACTTC.

The chain carries TRBV27 and TRBJ1-2, with TRBD1 matching 7 bases. In germline, CDR1 is MNHEY, CDR2 SMNVEV (reference sequence). Trimming removed 3 bases from V and 3 bases from J; junction bases left unmatched: 7. The CDR3 length is 15 residues. The CDR3 loop is CASSLGLGTDYGYTF. For the CDR3, the DNA is TGTGCCAGCAGTTTGGGCCTCGGGACAGACTATGGCTACACCTTC.

The chain couples TRBV28 to TRBJ1-5, with 9 nucleotides matching TRBD1. The CDR3 spans 14 residues. V lost 6 bases and J lost 6; bases outside the gene matches: 6. In germline, CDR1 is MDHEN, CDR2 SYDVKM. The CDR3 nucleotides are TGTGCCAGCAGATTGGGACAGGGAGGTCAGCCCCAGCATTTT. Its protein product is CASRLGQGGQPQHF.

CDR3 region: CASSQTGTAYEQYF. The CDR3 bases are TGTGCCAGCAGCCAAACTGGGACAGCCTACGAGCAGTACTTC. The rearrangement links TRBV7-9 to TRBJ2-7, with 7 positions matching TRBD1. CDR1 and CDR2 (germline): SEHNR, FQNEAQ (reference sequence). The CDR3 is 14 amino acids. V dropped 5 bases and J dropped 2; count of bases not matched to a gene: 6. The whole variable domain, remainder taken from reference TRBV7-9 and TRBJ2-7, is DTGVSQNPRHKITKRGQNVTFRCDPISEHNRLYWYRQTLGQGPEFLTYFQNEAQLEKSRLLSDRFSAERPKGSFSTLEIQRTEQGDSAMYLCASSQTGTAYEQYFGPGTRLTVT.